Below, 9 T cell receptor beta chains from the same sample are listed, as sequenced in a study of regulatory T cells in long-lasting Graves disease. Arm-PCR of CDR3 regions and iRepertoire HTBI primers were used to build TCR beta libraries. TCRdb re-analysed the multiplex PCR reads in MiXCR, keeping a single row per CDR3 protein. The sample has around 340,000 distinct CDR3 sequences, around a fifth seen once. Described time point: persistent/refractory GD, antithyroid drugs over 5 years with positive TRAb. PBMC-extracted RNA yielded the TCR library. The sample was peripheral blood mononuclear cells (PBMCs), taken when the disease was refractory, from a patient treated with antithyroid drugs. Receptors were obtained from a female donor with Graves disease.

This clonotype was detected only a few times. This chain joins TRBV5-6 and TRBJ2-4; tentatively, D is TRBD1 (5 bases). The CDR3 runs to 13 residues. V was clipped by 5 bases and J by 8 bases, with 14 bases between them. CDR1 is SGHDT, CDR2 YYEEEE, per germline. CDR3 in DNA: TGTGCCAGCAGAAATTCAGGGTCGGACATTCAGTACTTC. This translates into CASRNSGSDIQYF. The complete variable domain, with remaining parts taken from reference TRBV5-6 and TRBJ2-4, reads DAGVTQSPTHLIKTRGQQVTLRCSPKSGHDTVSWYQQALGQGPQFIFQYYEEEERQRGNFPDRFSGHQFPNYSSELNVNALLLGDSALYLCASRNSGSDIQYFGAGTRLSVL.

CDR3 region: CASSPHPQGNQPQHF. The CDR3 coding sequence is TGTGCCAGCAGCCCCCACCCACAGGGAAATCAGCCCCAGCATTTT. The rearrangement joins TRBV6-1 to TRBJ1-5, with TRBD1 as a possible D gene (6 bases). CDR1 and CDR2 (germline): MNHNS, SASEGT. With 6 bases removed from V and 4 bases from J, the gap between germline ends came to 16 bases. The CDR3 is made up of 15 amino acids.

The chain couples TRBV5-1 to TRBJ2-3; D perhaps matches TRBD2 (5 bases). V was trimmed by 6 bases and J by 4 bases, leaving 21 bases between them. Germline CDR1 and CDR2: SGHRS and YFSETQ. The CDR3 runs 16 residues. This CDR3 reads CASNLVGPEGPDTQYF. The CDR3 DNA is TGCGCCAGCAACCTGGTCGGGCCCGAGGGTCCAGATACGCAGTATTTT.

The chain joins TRBV6-1 to TRBJ1-6; D gene unclear. Germline-derived CDR1 and CDR2 are MNHNS and SASEGT. Trimming took off 11 bases at V and 3 bases at J, with 17 bases between the two ends. This CDR3 has 15 amino acids. The CDR3 DNA reads as TGTGCCGCCGGCGACCGGGTCCTCTATAATTCACCCCTCCACTTT. It specifies CAAGDRVLYNSPLHF.

This clonotype was seen at least ten times. This sequence joins TRBV28 and TRBJ1-1; D is uncertain. Germline values: CDR1 MDHEN, CDR2 SYDVKM. The CDR3 is 12 residues long. V was clipped by 3 bases and J by 7 bases, with 9 bases between them. The DNA for the CDR3 is TGTGCCAGCAGTTTCCCCCACGGTGAAGCTTTCTTT. Translation gives CASSFPHGEAFF.

This clonotype was seen only a few times. The chain combines TRBV5-1 with TRBJ2-2; tentatively, D is TRBD2 (6 bases). This CDR3 spans 15 amino acids. Germline CDR1 reads SGHRS; CDR2 reads YFSETQ. Trimming took off 3 bases at V and 1 base at J, with 10 bases between the two ends. CDR3 loop: CASSSRLVNTGELFF. The CDR3 bases are TGCGCCAGCAGCTCCCGACTAGTGAACACCGGGGAGCTGTTTTTT.

At least ten counts were recorded for this clonotype. In DNA form, the CDR3 reads TGTGCCAGCAGTTCGCCGGGACAGGGGGCGTCTGGGGAGACCCAGTACTTC. Its protein product is CASSSPGQGASGETQYF. The rearrangement uses TRBV6-5 and TRBJ2-5; TRBD1 matches at 12 bases. With 4 bases clipped from V and 5 bases from J, the junction kept 11 bases outside the gene matches. The CDR3 is 17 residues long. Germline CDR1 is MNHEY and CDR2 is SVGAGI.

The J gene is TRBJ1-1, the V gene TRBV27; tentatively, D is TRBD1 (5 bases). Germline CDR1 MNHEY, CDR2 SMNVEV (reference sequence). The V end was cut by 6 bases, the J end by 4 bases, with 12 bases between. The CDR3 contains 13 residues. CDR3: CASRVAGVTEAFF. In DNA, the CDR3 is TGTGCCAGCAGGGTTGCGGGGGTCACTGAAGCTTTCTTT.

This clonotype was seen repeatedly, ten times or more. The chain uses TRBV12-3 or TRBV12-4 and TRBJ2-4, with 9 positions matching TRBD2. The CDR3 covers 13 residues. The V segment lost 3 bases and the J segment 6 bases; nucleotides outside the gene matches: 0. In DNA, the CDR3 is TGTGCCAGCAGTTTTAGCGGGAGAAACATTCAGTACTTC. Protein sequence: CASSFSGRNIQYF.